This T cell receptor (beta chain) was obtained from a study of Tregs in tolerant kidney transplant recipients. Overall study: Mixed chimerism was transient after nonmyeloablative marrow transplants from related graft donors.

Turning to this clone: What it binds is unknown. The CDR3 goes on 3 residues after the read ends, and that part is filled in from the germline J gene.

Study observations and caveats: Donor-specific Treg expansion exceeded global Treg expansion in tolerant patients, suggesting antigen drive.

This table comes from immunoSEQ multiplex PCR, and its TCRdb copy is limited to in-frame clones, with some not included. This table lists tens of thousands of clones. The V gene lost 4 bases and the J gene lost 4 bases, with 11 bases spanning the gap. From germline, CDR1 is SGHRS and CDR2 YFSETQ. The CDR3 runs 13 residues. The source of this sequence is a human donor who received a combined kidney and bone marrow transplant. This sample comprised CD4+ T cells from blood, obtained before the transplant. The chain carries TRBV5-1 and TRBJ1-1; no firm D call. The CDR3 spells CASSLSGRTEAFF. The DNA read from the CDR3 is TGCGCCAGCAGCCTGTCAGGTCGCACTGAA.